The 12 T cell receptor beta chains given below trace back to one sample, sequenced in a study of blood T cell repertoires in COVID-19. Libraries were prepared by immunoSEQ multiplex PCR; TCRdb keeps only in-frame clonotypes and omits some of them. The data contain around 200,000 clones, roughly 80% of them singletons. Specimen: peripheral blood. The receptors were gathered from a man aged 25 to 40 with active or convalescent COVID-19.

This chain joins TRBV9 and TRBJ2-2; D remains unclear. Germline V gene sequence: CDR1 SGDLS, CDR2 YYNGEE. With 2 bases removed from V and 1 base from J, the gap between germline ends came to 6 bases. CDR3 size: 14 residues. CDR3 protein: CASSVVENTGELFF. In nucleotides, the CDR3 is TGTGCCAGCAGCGTGGTAGAGAACACCGGGGAGCTGTTTTTT.

This chain links TRBV11-3 with TRBJ2-3, with 7 bases aligning to TRBD2. The germline V gene has CDR1 SGHNT and CDR2 YENEEA. Trimming at V came to 5 bases and at J to 2 bases, leaving 10 bases not matched to a gene. This CDR3 contains 16 residues. CDR3 DNA sequence: TGTGCCAGCAGCAGCCTAGCGGACCCATTCACAGATACGCAGTATTTT. Protein product: CASSSLADPFTDTQYF.

The gene calls are TRBV10-3 and TRBJ1-6; D gene uncertain. The V and J ends lost 3 bases and 5 bases respectively, with 5 bases between them. The V gene's germline CDR1 is ENHRY and CDR2 SYGVKD. The CDR3 runs to 13 residues. CDR3 nucleotides: TGTGCCATCAGTGACAGTGATAATTCACCCCTCCACTTT. Translating it yields CAISDSDNSPLHF.

The chain has TRBV12-5 and TRBJ1-2; 9 positions agree with TRBD1. The CDR3 loop spans 17 amino acids. Germline V lookup: CDR1 LGHNT, CDR2 FRNRAP. The trim removed 6 bases at V and 0 bases at J, leaving 11 bases unmatched. CDR3 DNA sequence: TGTGCTAGTGGGCTATCGGACAGGGGAGAATCTAACTATGGCTACACCTTC. Its protein is CASGLSDRGESNYGYTF. Looking up the rest from reference TRBV12-5 and TRBJ1-2 gives the full variable domain: DARVTQTPRHKVTEMGQEVTMRCQPILGHNTVFWYRQTMMQGLELLAYFRNRAPLDDSGMPKDRFSAEMPDATLATLKIQPSEPRDSAVYFCASGLSDRGESNYGYTFGSGTRLTVV.

The sample holds one count of this clone. This rearrangement joins TRBV6-5 to TRBJ2-7, with TRBD1 identical over 9 bases. Germline CDR1 reads MNHEY; CDR2 reads SVGAGI. This CDR3 contains 13 residues. V shed 5 bases and J 6 bases; nucleotides not matched to a gene: 5. CDR3: CASSTRTGAEQYV. CDR3 coding DNA: TGTGCCAGCAGTACCCGGACAGGGGCCGAGCAGTACGTC.

V usage is TRBV6-5 and J usage is TRBJ2-3; D unclear. Trimming removed 4 bases at V and 6 bases at J, with 11 bases between. Looked up from germline, CDR1 is MNHEY and CDR2 is SVGAGI. The CDR3 spans 13 residues. The CDR3 spells CASSSSYLDTQYF. The CDR3 DNA reads TGTGCCAGCAGTTCTTCCTACCTCGATACGCAGTATTTT.

The chain couples TRBV29-1 to TRBJ2-5; D perhaps matches TRBD1 (6 bases). From germline, CDR1 is SQVTM and CDR2 ANQGSEA. V was trimmed by 1 base and J by 5 bases, leaving 14 bases between them. This CDR3 is built from 14 residues. DNA for the CDR3: TGCAGCGTTGAAGTAGCCAGGGGCCGGGAGACCCAGTACTTC. The encoded protein is CSVEVARGRETQYF. The whole variable domain, remainder taken from reference TRBV29-1 and TRBJ2-5, is SAVISQKPSRDICQRGTSLTIQCQVDSQVTMMFWYRQQPGQSLTLIATANQGSEATYESGFVIDKFPISRPNLTFSTLTVSNMSPEDSSIYLCSVEVARGRETQYFGPGTRLLVL.

This chain connects TRBV27 to TRBJ2-7; the D gene is possibly TRBD1 (5 bases). In germline, CDR1 is MNHEY, CDR2 SMNVEV (reference sequence). The CDR3 length is 16 residues. Trimming removed 4 bases from V and 0 bases from J, with 16 bases in between. CDR3 sequence: CASSSGPHRSSYEQYF. The CDR3 DNA is TGTGCCAGCAGTTCAGGGCCCCACAGAAGCTCCTACGAGCAGTACTTC.

The genes are TRBV4-3 and TRBJ1-2, with D possibly matching TRBD1 (5 bases). The germline CDR1 and CDR2 sequences are LGHNA and YSLEER. Trimming pared 1 base from V and 4 bases from J, leaving 13 bases between. This CDR3 contains 15 residues. CDR3 in amino acids: CASSQVITGPYGYTF. CDR3 DNA: TGCGCCAGCAGCCAAGTAATAACAGGCCCCTATGGCTACACCTTC.

The chain carries TRBV6-2 or TRBV6-3 and TRBJ2-3; D perhaps matches TRBD2 (6 bases). There are 16 residues in the CDR3. V was clipped by 0 bases and J by 5 bases, with 15 bases between them. Germline loops: CDR1 MNHEY, CDR2 SVGEGT. CDR3 DNA: TGTGCCAGCAGTTACTCGGGACTCCAGACCGGAGATACGCAGTATTTT. It codes for CASSYSGLQTGDTQYF.

The rearrangement links TRBV7-2 to TRBJ2-3, with 8 bases fitting TRBD1. V shed 7 bases and J 5 bases; nucleotides not matched to a gene: 11. CDR1 and CDR2 (germline): SGHTA, FQGNSA. The CDR3 loop spans 15 amino acids. The CDR3 spells CASTYQGARGDTQYF. The CDR3 coding sequence is TGTGCCAGCACCTACCAGGGGGCGCGGGGAGATACGCAGTATTTT.

This sequence joins TRBV19 and TRBJ2-1; possible D gene TRBD1, 6 bases. Trimming stripped 0 bases from V and 8 bases from J, with 14 bases between. Germline loops: CDR1 LNHDA, CDR2 SQIVND (reference sequence). CDR3 length equals 15 residues. DNA of the CDR3: TGTGCCAGTAGTATAGAACAGGGAAGGTCCGATGAGCAGTTCTTC. Translating gives CASSIEQGRSDEQFF.